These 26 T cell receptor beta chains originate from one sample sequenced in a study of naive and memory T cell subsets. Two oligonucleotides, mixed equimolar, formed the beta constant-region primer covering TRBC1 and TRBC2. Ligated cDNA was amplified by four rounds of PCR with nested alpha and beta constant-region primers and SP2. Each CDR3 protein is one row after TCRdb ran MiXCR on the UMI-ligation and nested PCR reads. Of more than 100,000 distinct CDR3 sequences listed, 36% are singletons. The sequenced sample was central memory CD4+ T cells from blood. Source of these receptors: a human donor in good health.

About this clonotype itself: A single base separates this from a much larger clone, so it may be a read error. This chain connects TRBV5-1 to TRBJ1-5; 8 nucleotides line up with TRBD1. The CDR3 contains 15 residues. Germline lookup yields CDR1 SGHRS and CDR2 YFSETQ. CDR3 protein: CASSPTGASDQPQHF. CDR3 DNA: TGCGCCAGCAGCCCGACAGGGGCTAGCGATCAGCCCCAGCATTTT.

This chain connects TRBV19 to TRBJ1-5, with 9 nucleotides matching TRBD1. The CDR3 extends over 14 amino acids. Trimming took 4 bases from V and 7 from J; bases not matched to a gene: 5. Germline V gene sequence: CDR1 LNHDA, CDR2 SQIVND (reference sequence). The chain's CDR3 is CASSTRTGAQPQHF. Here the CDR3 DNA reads TGTGCCAGTAGTACCCGGACAGGGGCGCAGCCCCAGCATTTT.

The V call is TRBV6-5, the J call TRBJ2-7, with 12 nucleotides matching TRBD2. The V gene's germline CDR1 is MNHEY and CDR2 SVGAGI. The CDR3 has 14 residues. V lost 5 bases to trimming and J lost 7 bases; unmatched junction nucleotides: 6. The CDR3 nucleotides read TGTGCCAGCAGTCGGACTAGCGGGACACGGGAGCAGTACTTC. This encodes CASSRTSGTREQYF.

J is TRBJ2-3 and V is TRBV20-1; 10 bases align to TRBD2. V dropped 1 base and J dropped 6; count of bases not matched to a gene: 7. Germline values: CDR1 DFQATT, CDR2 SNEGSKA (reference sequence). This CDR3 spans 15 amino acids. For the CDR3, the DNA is TGCAGTGCTAGAGCGCTAGCGGGAGAGAGGGATACGCAGTATTTT. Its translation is CSARALAGERDTQYF.

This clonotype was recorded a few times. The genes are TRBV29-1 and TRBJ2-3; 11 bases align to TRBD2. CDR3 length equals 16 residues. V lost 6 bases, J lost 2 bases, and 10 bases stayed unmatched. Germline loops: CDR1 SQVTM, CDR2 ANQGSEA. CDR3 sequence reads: CSVVLLAGELTDTQYF. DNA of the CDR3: TGCAGCGTCGTTCTACTAGCGGGAGAGCTCACAGATACGCAGTATTTT.

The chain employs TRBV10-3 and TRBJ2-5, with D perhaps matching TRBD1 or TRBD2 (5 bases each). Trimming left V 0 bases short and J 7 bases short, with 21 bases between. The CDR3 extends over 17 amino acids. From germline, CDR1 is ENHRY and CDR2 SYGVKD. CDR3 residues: CAISESTPGAYVGTQYF. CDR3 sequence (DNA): TGTGCCATCAGTGAGTCGACGCCCGGGGCCTACGTCGGGACCCAGTACTTC.

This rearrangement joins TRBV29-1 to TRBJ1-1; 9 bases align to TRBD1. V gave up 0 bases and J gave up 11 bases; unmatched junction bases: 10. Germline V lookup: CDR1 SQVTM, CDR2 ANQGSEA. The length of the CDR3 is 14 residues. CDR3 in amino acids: CSVEEGFGTGTAFF. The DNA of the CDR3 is TGCAGCGTTGAAGAAGGATTCGGGACAGGGACGGCTTTCTTT.

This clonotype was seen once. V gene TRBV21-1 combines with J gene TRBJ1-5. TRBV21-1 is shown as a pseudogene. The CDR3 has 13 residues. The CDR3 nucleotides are TGTGCCAGCAGCAAAGATCCTGGTCAGCCCCAGCATTTT. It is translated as CASSKDPGQPQHF.

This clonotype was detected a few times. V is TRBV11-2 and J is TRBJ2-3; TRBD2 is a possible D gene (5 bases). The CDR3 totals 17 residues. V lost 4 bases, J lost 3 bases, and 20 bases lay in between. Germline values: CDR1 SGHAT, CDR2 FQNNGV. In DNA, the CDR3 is TGTGCCAGCAGCTCCACCCCCCGTCGGTCGGGAACAGATACGCAGTATTTT. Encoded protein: CASSSTPRRSGTDTQYF.

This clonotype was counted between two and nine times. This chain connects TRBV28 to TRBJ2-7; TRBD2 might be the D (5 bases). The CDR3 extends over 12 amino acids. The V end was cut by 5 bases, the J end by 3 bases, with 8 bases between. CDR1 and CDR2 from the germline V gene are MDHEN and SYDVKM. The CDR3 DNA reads TGTGCCAGCAGTCAACTAGGCTACGAGCAGTACTTC. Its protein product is CASSQLGYEQYF.

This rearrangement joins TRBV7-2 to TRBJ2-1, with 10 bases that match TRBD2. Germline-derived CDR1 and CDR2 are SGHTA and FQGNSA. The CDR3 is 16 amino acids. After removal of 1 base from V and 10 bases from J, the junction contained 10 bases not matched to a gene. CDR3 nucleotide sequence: TGTGCCAGCAGCTTAGACTCTAGCGGGAGAGGAGGGGAGCAGTTCTTC. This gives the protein CASSLDSSGRGGEQFF.

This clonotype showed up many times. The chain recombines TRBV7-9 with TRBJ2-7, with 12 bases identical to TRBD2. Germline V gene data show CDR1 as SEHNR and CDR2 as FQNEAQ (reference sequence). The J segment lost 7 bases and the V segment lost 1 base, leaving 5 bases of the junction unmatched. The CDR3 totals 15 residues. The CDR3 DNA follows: TGTGCCAGCAGCTTAGGAGGACTAGCGGGATCGGAGCAGTACTTC. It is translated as CASSLGGLAGSEQYF.

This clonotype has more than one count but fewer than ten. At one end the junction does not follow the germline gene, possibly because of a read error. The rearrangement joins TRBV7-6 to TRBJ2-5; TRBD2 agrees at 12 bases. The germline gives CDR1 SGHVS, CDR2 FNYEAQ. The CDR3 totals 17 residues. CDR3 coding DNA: TGTGCCAGCAGCCTAGCCCCGGGACTAGCGGGCGGAGAGACCCAGTACTTC. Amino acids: CASSLAPGLAGGETQYF. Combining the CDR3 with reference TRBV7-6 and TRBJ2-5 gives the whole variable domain GAGVSQSPRYKVTKRGQDVALRCDPISGHVSLYWYRQALGQGPEFLTYFNYEAQQDKSGLPNDRFSAERPEGSISTLTIQRTEQRDSAMYRCASSLAPGLAGGETQYFGPGTRLLVL.

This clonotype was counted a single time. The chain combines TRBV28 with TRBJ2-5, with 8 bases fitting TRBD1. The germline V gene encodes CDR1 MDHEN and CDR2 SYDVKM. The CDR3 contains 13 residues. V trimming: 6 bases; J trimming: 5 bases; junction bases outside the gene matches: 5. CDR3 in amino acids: CASRETGVETQYF. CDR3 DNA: TGTGCCAGCAGGGAGACAGGGGTGGAGACCCAGTACTTC.

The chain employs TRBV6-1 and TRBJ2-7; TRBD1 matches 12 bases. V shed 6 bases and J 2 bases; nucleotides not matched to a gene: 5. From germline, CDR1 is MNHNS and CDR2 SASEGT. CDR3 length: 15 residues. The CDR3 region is CASSVGQGAPYEQYF. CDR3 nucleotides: TGTGCCAGCAGCGTGGGACAGGGGGCACCCTACGAGCAGTACTTC.

CDR3 sequence (DNA): TGTGCCAGCAGTTTAGATACAGGGGGCAATCAGCCCCAGCATTTT. This translates into CASSLDTGGNQPQHF. The rearrangement joins TRBV12-3 or TRBV12-4 to TRBJ1-5; the match to TRBD1 covers 7 bases. With 1 base clipped from V and 2 bases from J, the junction kept 2 bases outside the gene matches. The length of the CDR3 is 15 residues.

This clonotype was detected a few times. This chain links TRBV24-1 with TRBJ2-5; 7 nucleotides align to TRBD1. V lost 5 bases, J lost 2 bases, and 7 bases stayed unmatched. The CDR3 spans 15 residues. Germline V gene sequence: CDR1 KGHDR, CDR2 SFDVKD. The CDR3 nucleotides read TGTGCCACCAGTGTAAGGGGGCCCATGCAAGAGACCCAGTACTTC. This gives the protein CATSVRGPMQETQYF.

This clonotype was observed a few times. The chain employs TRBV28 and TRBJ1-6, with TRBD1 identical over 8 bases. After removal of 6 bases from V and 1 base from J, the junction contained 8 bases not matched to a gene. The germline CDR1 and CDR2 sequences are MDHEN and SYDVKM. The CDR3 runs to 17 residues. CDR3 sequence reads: CASRLTGGGSYNSPLHF. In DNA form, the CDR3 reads TGTGCCAGCAGGCTTACAGGGGGAGGATCCTATAATTCACCCCTCCACTTT.

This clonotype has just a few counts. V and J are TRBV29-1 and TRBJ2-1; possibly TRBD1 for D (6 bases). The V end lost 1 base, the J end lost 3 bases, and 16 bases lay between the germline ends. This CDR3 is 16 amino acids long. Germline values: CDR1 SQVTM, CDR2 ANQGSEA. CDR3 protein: CSVEAPGEHYYNEQFF. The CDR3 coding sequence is TGCAGCGTTGAAGCCCCAGGGGAGCACTACTACAATGAGCAGTTCTTC.

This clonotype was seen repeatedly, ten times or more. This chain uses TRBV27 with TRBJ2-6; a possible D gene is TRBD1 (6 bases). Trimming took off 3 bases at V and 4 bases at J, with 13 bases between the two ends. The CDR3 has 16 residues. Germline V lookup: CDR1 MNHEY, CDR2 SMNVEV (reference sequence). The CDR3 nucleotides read TGTGCCAGCAGTTTCGGACAGAGGCAGGGGGCCAACGTCCTGACTTTC. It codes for CASSFGQRQGANVLTF.

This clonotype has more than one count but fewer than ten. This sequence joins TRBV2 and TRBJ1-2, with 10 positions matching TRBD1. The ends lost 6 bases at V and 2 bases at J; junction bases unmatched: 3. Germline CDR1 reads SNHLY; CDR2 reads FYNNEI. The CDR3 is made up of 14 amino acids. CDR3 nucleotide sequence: TGTGCCAGCAGAGGACAGGGGGTAAACTATGGCTACACCTTC. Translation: CASRGQGVNYGYTF.

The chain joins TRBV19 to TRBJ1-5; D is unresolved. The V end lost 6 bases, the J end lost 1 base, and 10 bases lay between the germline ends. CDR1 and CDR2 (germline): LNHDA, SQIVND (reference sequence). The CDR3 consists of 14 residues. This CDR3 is CASRSKQSNQPQHF. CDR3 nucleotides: TGTGCCAGTAGGTCGAAGCAGAGCAATCAGCCCCAGCATTTT. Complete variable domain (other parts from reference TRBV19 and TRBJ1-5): DGGITQSPKYLFRKEGQNVTLSCEQNLNHDAMYWYRQDPGQGLRLIYYSQIVNDFQKGDIAEGYSVSREKKESFPLTVTSAQKNPTAFYLCASRSKQSNQPQHFGDGTRLSIL.

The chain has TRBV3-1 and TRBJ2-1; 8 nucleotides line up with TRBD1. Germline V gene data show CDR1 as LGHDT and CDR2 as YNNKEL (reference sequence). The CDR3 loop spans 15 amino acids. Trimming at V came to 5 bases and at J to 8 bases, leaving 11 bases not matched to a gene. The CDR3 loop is CASSNVRTGRDEQFF. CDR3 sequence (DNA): TGTGCCAGCAGCAACGTCCGGACAGGGCGGGATGAGCAGTTCTTC.

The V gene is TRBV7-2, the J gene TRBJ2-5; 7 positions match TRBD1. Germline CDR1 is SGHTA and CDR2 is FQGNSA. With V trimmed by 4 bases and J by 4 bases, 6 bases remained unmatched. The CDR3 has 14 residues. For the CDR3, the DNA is TGTGCCAGCAGCTCACACAGGGGACGAGAGACCCAGTACTTC. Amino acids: CASSSHRGRETQYF.

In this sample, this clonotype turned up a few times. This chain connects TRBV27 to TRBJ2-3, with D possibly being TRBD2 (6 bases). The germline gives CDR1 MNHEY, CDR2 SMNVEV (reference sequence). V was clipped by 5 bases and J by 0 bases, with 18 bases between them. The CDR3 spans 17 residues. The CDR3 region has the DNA TGTGCCAGCAGTAACACCCCGCTAGCGTGGAGCACAGATACGCAGTATTTT. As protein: CASSNTPLAWSTDTQYF.

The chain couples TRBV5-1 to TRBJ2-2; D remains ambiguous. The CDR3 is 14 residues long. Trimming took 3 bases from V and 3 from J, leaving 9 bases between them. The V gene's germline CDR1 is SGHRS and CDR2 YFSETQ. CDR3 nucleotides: TGCGCCAGCAGCTCCGTCCGGGACACCGGGGAGCTGTTTTTT. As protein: CASSSVRDTGELFF.